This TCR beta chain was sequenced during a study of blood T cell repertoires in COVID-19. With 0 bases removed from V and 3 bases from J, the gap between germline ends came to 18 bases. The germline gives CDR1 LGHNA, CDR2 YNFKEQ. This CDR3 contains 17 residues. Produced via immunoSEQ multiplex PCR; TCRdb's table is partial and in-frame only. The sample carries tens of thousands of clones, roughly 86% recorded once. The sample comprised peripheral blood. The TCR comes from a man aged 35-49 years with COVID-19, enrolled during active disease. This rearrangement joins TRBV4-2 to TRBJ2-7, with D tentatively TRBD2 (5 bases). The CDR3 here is CASSQDVGGRKIYEQYF. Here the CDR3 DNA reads TGTGCCAGCAGCCAAGATGTAGGAGGACGGAAGATCTACGAGCAGTACTTC.